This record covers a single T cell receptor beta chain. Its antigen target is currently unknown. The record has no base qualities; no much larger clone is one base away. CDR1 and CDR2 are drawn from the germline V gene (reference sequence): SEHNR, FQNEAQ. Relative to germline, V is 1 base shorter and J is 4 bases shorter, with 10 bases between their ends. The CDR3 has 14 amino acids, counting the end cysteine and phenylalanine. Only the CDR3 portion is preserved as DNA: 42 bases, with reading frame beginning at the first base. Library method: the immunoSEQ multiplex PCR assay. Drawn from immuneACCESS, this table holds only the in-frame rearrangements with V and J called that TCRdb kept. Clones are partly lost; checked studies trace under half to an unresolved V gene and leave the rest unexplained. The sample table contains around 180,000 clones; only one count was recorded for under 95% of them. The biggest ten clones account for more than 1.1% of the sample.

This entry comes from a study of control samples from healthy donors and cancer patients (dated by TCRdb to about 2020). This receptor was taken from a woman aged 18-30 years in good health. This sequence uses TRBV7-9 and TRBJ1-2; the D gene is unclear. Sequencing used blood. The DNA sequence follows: TGTGCCAGCAGCTTAGGTCTCGGGATCTATGGCTACACCTTC. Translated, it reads CASSLGLGIYGYTF.